The 13 T cell receptor beta chains listed next were all sequenced from one sample in a study of siplizumab effects on memory and regulatory T cells. Here immunoSEQ multiplex PCR was the method, and the copy in TCRdb shows in-frame clones only, minus some. The repertoire holds some 120,000 clones, with approximately 94% as singletons. The source material was non-Treg CD4+ T cells sorted from blood. These receptors were collected from a human donor in good health.

The chain recombines TRBV7-9 with TRBJ1-1, with 10 bases aligning to TRBD1. This CDR3 has 15 residues. Germline loops: CDR1 SEHNR, CDR2 FQNEAQ (reference sequence). V was pared by 1 base and J by 5 bases, with 4 bases of the junction left unmatched. The CDR3 sequence is CASSLGQGAVTEAFF. The CDR3, as DNA: TGTGCCAGCAGCTTAGGACAGGGGGCCGTGACTGAAGCTTTCTTT.

The J gene is TRBJ2-5, the V gene TRBV18; 9 bases align to TRBD1. The CDR3 consists of 15 residues. V trimming: 2 bases; J trimming: 5 bases; junction bases outside the gene matches: 6. Germline values: CDR1 KGHSH, CDR2 LQKENI. DNA of the CDR3: TGTGCCAGCTCACCAATGGACAGGGGAGGGGAGACCCAGTACTTC. Protein: CASSPMDRGGETQYF.

The V and J genes are TRBV18 and TRBJ1-3, with D unresolved. Germline CDR1 KGHSH, CDR2 LQKENI. The length of the CDR3 is 17 residues. V dropped 1 base and J dropped 0 bases, with 13 bases sitting between them. This chain's CDR3 is CASSPLGGRVSGNTIYF. The CDR3 region has the DNA TGTGCCAGCTCACCACTAGGAGGTCGAGTCTCTGGAAACACCATATATTTT.

The chain uses TRBV10-1 and TRBJ2-2, with D perhaps matching TRBD1 or TRBD2 (5 bases each). The germline V gene encodes CDR1 WNHNN and CDR2 SYGVQD (reference sequence). V lost 6 bases to trimming and J lost 3 bases, with 11 bases between them. This CDR3 contains 14 residues. DNA for the CDR3: TGCGCCAGCAGGAGGGACCTAGACACCGGGGAGCTGTTTTTT. Its translation: CASRRDLDTGELFF.

The gene calls are TRBV5-8 and TRBJ2-5; tentatively, D is TRBD1 (5 bases). Per germline, CDR1 SGHTS and CDR2 YDEGEE. The CDR3 length is 14 residues. Trimming removed 5 bases at V and 4 bases at J, with 15 bases between. CDR3 protein: CASRKTAPGETQYF. As DNA, the CDR3 is TGTGCCAGCAGGAAGACAGCCCCGGGAGAGACCCAGTACTTC.

This chain uses TRBV19 with TRBJ1-5; maybe TRBD1 (5 bases). Deletions cut 1 base from V and 5 bases from J, with 6 bases between. The CDR3 runs 13 residues. Germline CDR1 reads LNHDA; CDR2 reads SQIVND (reference sequence). CDR3 bases: TGTGCCAGTAGTATAGTCAGGGATCAGCCCCAGCATTTT. Translation: CASSIVRDQPQHF.

This chain connects TRBV15 to TRBJ2-5; tentative D call: TRBD1 (6 bases). V was cut by 2 bases and J by 5 bases, with 12 bases left in between. This CDR3 contains 14 residues. Germline V gives CDR1 LNHNV, CDR2 YYDKDF (reference sequence). CDR3 DNA: TGTGCCACCAGCAGACCTCAGGGGATGGAGACCCAGTACTTC. Encoded protein: CATSRPQGMETQYF.

V usage is TRBV19 and J usage is TRBJ1-3; 10 positions agree with TRBD1. The germline V gene has CDR1 LNHDA and CDR2 SQIVND (reference sequence). V was clipped by 7 bases and J by 8 bases; unmatched bases: 14. The length of the CDR3 is 16 residues. The CDR3 sequence: CASNIGWDRGLDTIYF. As DNA, the CDR3 is TGTGCCAGTAACATCGGTTGGGACAGGGGTCTTGACACCATATATTTT.

V is TRBV18 and J is TRBJ2-5; D possibly matches TRBD1 or TRBD2 (5 bases each). Germline CDR1 KGHSH, CDR2 LQKENI. This CDR3 has 14 residues. V lost 0 bases to trimming and J lost 5 bases, with 10 bases between them. For the CDR3, the DNA is TGTGCCAGCTCACCACCGGGGCCGGGGGAGACCCAGTACTTC. Translating gives CASSPPGPGETQYF.

The V and J genes are TRBV9 and TRBJ2-5, with a weak D call TRBD1 (6 bases). Trimming pared 0 bases from V and 3 bases from J, leaving 18 bases between. The CDR3 runs 17 residues. Germline V gene data show CDR1 as SGDLS and CDR2 as YYNGEE. CDR3 residues: CASSVDPGSGQKETQYF. As DNA, the CDR3 is TGTGCCAGCAGCGTAGATCCCGGTTCGGGACAAAAAGAGACCCAGTACTTC.

This chain connects TRBV7-9 to TRBJ2-7, with 8 bases lining up with TRBD1. The V gene end was trimmed by 3 bases and the J gene end by 4 bases; junction bases not matched to a gene: 8. Per germline, CDR1 SEHNR and CDR2 FQNEAQ (reference sequence). This CDR3 comprises 15 residues. CDR3 protein: CASSFRTGLSYEQYF. CDR3 DNA sequence: TGTGCCAGCAGCTTCCGGACAGGGTTATCTTACGAGCAGTACTTC.

The rearrangement links TRBV11-3 to TRBJ2-1, with D perhaps TRBD2 (6 bases). Between the trimmed V and J ends, which lost 5 bases and 12 bases, there was a span of 14 bases. CDR3 size: 12 residues. Germline V gene lookup returns CDR1 SGHNT and CDR2 YENEEA. CDR3 loop: CASSIQGGRQFF. The CDR3 DNA sequence: TGTGCCAGCAGCATCCAGGGAGGTCGGCAGTTCTTC.

The chain links TRBV7-2 to TRBJ1-2; 9 bases align to TRBD1. Germline V gene sequence: CDR1 SGHTA, CDR2 FQGNSA. Trimming cost V 3 bases and J 4 bases; bases outside gene matches: 6. The length of the CDR3 is 15 residues. The CDR3 loop reads CASSFRRTGVYGYTF. The CDR3 coding sequence is TGTGCCAGCAGCTTCCGCCGGACAGGGGTCTATGGCTACACCTTC. The whole variable domain, filled in from reference TRBV7-2 and TRBJ1-2, reads GAGVSQSPSNKVTEKGKDVELRCDPISGHTALYWYRQSLGQGLEFLIYFQGNSAPDKSGLPSDRFSAERTGGSVSTLTIQRTQQEDSAVYLCASSFRRTGVYGYTFGSGTRLTVV.